The clone carrying this T cell receptor (beta chain) turned up a few times. The antigen is not known. This record belongs to a study of shared clonotypes between healthy human individuals. Study results and caveats: Represented diversity (both genetic and exposure-history) was limited by the small number of donors. Among the subsets, naive ones generally showed larger estimated richness than memory ones.

CDR3 length equals 14 residues. Looked up from germline, CDR1 is SGHAT and CDR2 is FQNNGV. Trimming took 5 bases from V and 5 from J, leaving 15 bases between them. Sequencing used immunoSEQ multiplex PCR; TCRdb keeps in-frame clones, though not all of them. The table shows some 2,000,000 clones, with roughly 94% occurring only once. CD45RO-negative, CCR7-selected cells formed the naive CD8 fraction, which excluded terminally differentiated effector memory CD45RA+ cells. Every contributor of samples was a Caucasian grown-up residing in Nashville, Tennessee. This clonotype was obtained from a man between 18 and 29 years old in good health. The rearrangement uses TRBV11-2 and TRBJ2-5; no clear D. The sequenced sample was naive CD8+ T cells sorted from blood. The CDR3 DNA reads as TGTGCCAGCAGCCCTCCCCTACCATCGGAGACCCAGTACTTC. Protein product: CASSPPLPSETQYF.